Listed here are 22 T cell receptor beta chains from one sample, sequenced in a study of T cell changes during pregnancy in multiple sclerosis. Measured with immunoSEQ multiplex PCR; TCRdb has only the in-frame clones, and not every one. The table lists under 85,000 clones, roughly 90% of them singletons, with just under 0.3% in the top ten. Specimen: CD4+ T cells from peripheral blood mononuclear cells, collected in the third trimester of pregnancy. All receptors derive from a female donor in good health, enrolled as a control in a pregnancy study.

This clone was recorded only once. This rearrangement joins TRBV7-2 to TRBJ1-2; maybe TRBD1 (6 bases). CDR1 and CDR2 from the germline V gene are SGHTA and FQGNSA. The CDR3 has 13 residues. V was clipped by 5 bases and J by 2 bases, with 9 bases between them. The CDR3 coding sequence is TGTGCCAGCAGCCCCGACAGGAACTATGGCTACACCTTC. This codes for CASSPDRNYGYTF.

The V call is TRBV9, the J call TRBJ2-3; a weak D match, TRBD2 (5 bases). The V and J ends lost 0 bases and 0 bases respectively, with 5 bases between them. This CDR3 contains 14 residues. CDR1 and CDR2 from the germline V gene are SGDLS and YYNGEE. As DNA, the CDR3 is TGTGCCAGCAGCGTAGGGACTAGCACAGATACGCAGTATTTT. Translating gives CASSVGTSTDTQYF.

This chain joins TRBV28 and TRBJ1-2; perhaps TRBD1 as D (6 bases). The germline gives CDR1 MDHEN, CDR2 SYDVKM. CDR3 size: 15 residues. Deletions cut 1 base from V and 4 bases from J, with 13 bases between. The CDR3 nucleotides are TGTGCCAGCAGTTTATCAGGGGCCTCCTTCTATGGCTACACCTTC. This sequence encodes CASSLSGASFYGYTF.

The rearrangement joins TRBV6-4 to TRBJ2-3; D not resolved. The CDR3 consists of 14 residues. Germline V lookup: CDR1 MRHNA, CDR2 SNTAGT. Trimming removed 7 bases from V and 0 bases from J, with 11 bases in between. This CDR3 is CASKPLYSTDTQYF. The CDR3 DNA reads TGTGCCAGCAAACCCCTATACAGCACAGATACGCAGTATTTT.

The chain carries TRBV4-3 and TRBJ2-5, with TRBD2 as a possible D gene (5 bases). This CDR3 is built from 13 residues. Germline CDR1 is LGHNA and CDR2 is YSLEER. Trimming shortened V by 1 base and J by 4 bases, and 7 bases separated the two germline ends. As DNA, the CDR3 is TGCGCCAGCAGCCAAGGACTAAGAGAGACCCAGTACTTC. The encoded protein is CASSQGLRETQYF.

The rearrangement links TRBV5-1 to TRBJ1-2; 8 bases fit TRBD1. Losses at the gene ends were 4 bases for V and 8 bases for J; bases not matched to a gene: 13. The CDR3 extends over 15 amino acids. The germline CDR1 and CDR2 sequences are SGHRS and YFSETQ. CDR3 DNA sequence: TGCGCCAGCAGCCGGTCAGGGGGCGACTTGAGGGGCTACACCTTC. Translated, it gives CASSRSGGDLRGYTF.

The chain joins TRBV5-1 to TRBJ1-1; D remains ambiguous. The CDR3 extends over 14 amino acids. V was trimmed by 1 base and J by 4 bases, leaving 11 bases between them. In germline, CDR1 is SGHRS, CDR2 YFSETQ. The CDR3 protein is CASSLPEGGTEAFF. CDR3 bases: TGCGCCAGCAGCTTGCCGGAAGGAGGCACTGAAGCTTTCTTT.

This clone came up once. DNA of the CDR3: TGTGCCAGCAGCGGGAACCCGGGAAGCAATCAGCCCCAGCATTTT. Its translation is CASSGNPGSNQPQHF. The genes are TRBV2 and TRBJ1-5; D call uncertain. CDR1 SNHLY and CDR2 FYNNEI come from the germline V gene. This CDR3 is built from 15 residues. Trimming took off 6 bases at V and 1 base at J, with 13 bases between the two ends.

The genes are TRBV5-4 and TRBJ1-2; the D gene is possibly TRBD1 (6 bases). The CDR3 contains 11 residues. V was trimmed by 9 bases and J by 3 bases, leaving 9 bases between them. Germline V CDR1 and CDR2: SGHNT, YYREEE (reference sequence). The CDR3 region has the DNA TGTGCCACTAGACAGGACTATGGCTACACCTTC. This encodes CATRQDYGYTF.

This clone was seen more than once but under ten times. V is TRBV7-8 and J is TRBJ1-1; 7 positions agree with TRBD1. The V gene end was trimmed by 2 bases and the J gene end by 7 bases; junction bases not matched to a gene: 10. Germline assignment: CDR1 SGHVS and CDR2 FQNEAQ. The CDR3 runs to 15 residues. CDR3 DNA sequence: TGTGCCAGCAGCTTACCGAGGACAGGAGAGGATGAAGCTTTCTTT. Its translation is CASSLPRTGEDEAFF.

This clone has a single count. The J gene is TRBJ2-7, the V gene TRBV5-6, with D maybe TRBD2 (5 bases). V shed 4 bases and J shed 3 bases, with 11 bases lying between them. Germline V gives CDR1 SGHDT, CDR2 YYEEEE. The CDR3 spans 13 residues. The CDR3 region has the DNA TGTGCCAGCAGCCCGGACTCACTCTACGAGCAGTACTTC. This encodes CASSPDSLYEQYF.

The rearrangement links TRBV20-1 to TRBJ2-7, with TRBD1 identical over 8 bases. Germline V lookup: CDR1 DFQATT, CDR2 SNEGSKA (reference sequence). This CDR3 spans 11 amino acids. In DNA form, the CDR3 reads TGCAGAACAGGGGGTTCGTACGAGCAGTACTTC. Protein: CRTGGSYEQYF.

The V and J genes are TRBV6-1 and TRBJ1-5; possibly TRBD1 for D (5 bases). The CDR3 spans 15 residues. V was pared by 4 bases and J by 2 bases, with 12 bases between. Per germline, CDR1 MNHNS and CDR2 SASEGT. The CDR3 is CASSGGTRGNQPQHF. CDR3 DNA: TGTGCCAGCAGTGGCGGGACTCGGGGCAATCAGCCCCAGCATTTT.

The rearrangement links TRBV18 to TRBJ1-2, with D tentatively TRBD1 (5 bases). Deletions cut 3 bases from V and 8 bases from J, with 13 bases between. This CDR3 has 13 residues. Germline-derived CDR1 and CDR2 are KGHSH and LQKENI. CDR3 sequence reads: CASSPQGSTGYTF. The CDR3 bases are TGTGCCAGCTCACCCCAGGGAAGCACCGGCTACACCTTC.

The rearrangement uses TRBV2 and TRBJ1-4; D is unresolved. The V gene's germline CDR1 is SNHLY and CDR2 FYNNEI. The CDR3 consists of 13 residues. V was pared by 8 bases and J by 7 bases, with 14 bases between. Written as DNA, the CDR3 is TGTGCCAGCGAAGTGGGAGTTCGTGAAAAACTGTTTTTT. This encodes CASEVGVREKLFF.

V usage is TRBV14 and J usage is TRBJ2-7; D unresolved. The CDR3 sequence is 14 residues long. The V and J ends lost 1 base and 4 bases respectively, with 11 bases between them. The germline V gene encodes CDR1 SGHDN and CDR2 FVKESK. Here the CDR3 reads CASSQGLRQYEQYF. CDR3 bases: TGTGCCAGCAGCCAAGGATTGAGGCAGTACGAGCAGTACTTC.

This chain links TRBV6-6 with TRBJ1-1; TRBD1 is a possible D gene (6 bases). Looked up from germline, CDR1 is MNHNY and CDR2 is SVGAGI (reference sequence). The CDR3 length is 15 residues. Trimming pared 7 bases from V and 1 base from J, leaving 16 bases between. As DNA, the CDR3 is TGTGCCAGCACCCAGAGGGGGTTCCAGAACACTGAAGCTTTCTTT. It codes for CASTQRGFQNTEAFF.

The genes are TRBV4-3 and TRBJ2-1, with TRBD2 matching 13 bases. V lost 0 bases to trimming and J lost 8 bases; unmatched junction nucleotides: 7. The CDR3 totals 17 residues. The V gene's germline CDR1 is LGHNA and CDR2 YSLEER. DNA for the CDR3: TGCGCCAGCAGCCAAGATATGACTAGCGGGGGGCTGGATGAGCAGTTCTTC. Its translation is CASSQDMTSGGLDEQFF.

The chain uses TRBV6-1 and TRBJ1-2; D possibly corresponds to TRBD1 (5 bases). V lost 2 bases, J lost 4 bases, and 14 bases lay in between. The germline CDR1 and CDR2 sequences are MNHNS and SASEGT. This CDR3 spans 15 amino acids. As DNA, the CDR3 is TGTGCCAGCAGTGAACTTACGAGGCAGGGCTATGGCTACACCTTC. Translated: CASSELTRQGYGYTF.

On this clone: A junction boundary mismatches the germline segment, possibly from a read error. The chain links TRBV7-7 to TRBJ1-1, with unresolved D. This CDR3 contains 13 residues. Germline V gene sequence: CDR1 SSHAT, CDR2 FNYEAQ (reference sequence). CDR3 in DNA: TGTGCTAGCAGCCGACAAACACACACTGAAGCTTTCTTT. This gives the protein CASSRQTHTEAFF.

The gene calls are TRBV27 and TRBJ1-2, with 7 bases fitting TRBD1. Per germline, CDR1 MNHEY and CDR2 SMNVEV (reference sequence). The length of the CDR3 is 13 residues. The trim removed 4 bases at V and 6 bases at J, leaving 5 bases unmatched. CDR3 sequence reads: CASSSSTGNGYTF. The CDR3 DNA reads as TGTGCCAGCAGTTCCTCGACAGGGAATGGCTACACCTTC.

The chain combines TRBV4-3 with TRBJ2-1; 9 nucleotides agree with TRBD1. The CDR3 loop spans 16 amino acids. The germline gives CDR1 LGHNA, CDR2 YSLEER. V lost 4 bases and J lost 4; bases outside the gene matches: 8. CDR3 DNA: TGCGCCAGCAGCCTTGACAGGGGGATAAGGTACAATGAGCAGTTCTTC. Amino acids: CASSLDRGIRYNEQFF.